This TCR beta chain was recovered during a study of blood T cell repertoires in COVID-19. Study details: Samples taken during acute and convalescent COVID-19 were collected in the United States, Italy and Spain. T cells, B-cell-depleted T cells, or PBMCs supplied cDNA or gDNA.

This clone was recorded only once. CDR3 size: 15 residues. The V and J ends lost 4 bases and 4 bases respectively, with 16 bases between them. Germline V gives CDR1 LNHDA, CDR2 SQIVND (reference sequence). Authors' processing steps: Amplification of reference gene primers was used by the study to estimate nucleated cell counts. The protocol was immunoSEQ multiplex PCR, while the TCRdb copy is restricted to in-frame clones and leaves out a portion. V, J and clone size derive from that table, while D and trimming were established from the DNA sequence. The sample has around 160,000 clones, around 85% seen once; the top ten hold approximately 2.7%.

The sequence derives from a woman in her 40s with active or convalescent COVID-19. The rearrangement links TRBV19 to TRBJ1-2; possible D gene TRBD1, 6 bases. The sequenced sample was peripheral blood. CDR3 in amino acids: CASSTVGGGFYGYTF. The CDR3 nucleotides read TGTGCCAGTAGTACTGTCGGGGGGGGCTTCTATGGCTACACCTTC.